Listed below are T cell receptor beta chains from one sample, sequenced in a study of T cells after yellow fever vaccination. TCRdb analysed the 5' RACE reads with MiXCR anew, one entry per CDR3 protein. The sample has 550,000 or so distinct CDR3 sequences; 15% to 20% are singletons. The source was PBMCs, collected 15 days after the yellow fever booster vaccination. These receptors all stem from a man younger than 40 who received the YFV17D yellow fever vaccine. Each CDR3 is given with its conserved first and last residue. The D gene is left open where the match is weak. Clone sizes are given selectively: once, few, many, or a class where the clone is expanded.

TRBJ2-1 | few | TRBV9 | TRBD2 | CASSTTSGVYNEQFF | TGTGCCAGCAGCACTACTAGCGGAGTGTACAATGAGCAGTTCTTC
TRBJ1-2 | NA | TRBV10-3 | TRBD1 | CAISGTGDGYTF | TGTGCCATCAGTGGGACAGGGGATGGCTACACCTTC
TRBJ2-3 | NA | TRBV7-8 | NA | CASSVLARGNTDTQYF | TGTGCCAGCAGCGTACTAGCCCGGGGTAACACAGATACGCAGTATTTT
TRBJ2-5 | NA | TRBV20-1 | NA | CSARALGPWETQYF | TGCAGTGCTAGAGCCTTAGGGCCTTGGGAGACCCAGTACTTC
TRBJ2-7 | few | TRBV19 | NA | CASSITGINGEQYF | TGTGCCAGTAGTATAACCGGGATTAATGGCGAGCAGTACTTC
TRBJ1-4 | NA | TRBV20-1 | TRBD1 | CSARGTGGANEKLFF | TGCAGTGCTAGAGGGACAGGGGGAGCTAATGAAAAACTGTTTTTT
TRBJ2-7 | few | TRBV10-2 | NA | CASSPARRDYEQYF | TGCGCCAGCAGCCCCGCGCGAAGGGACTACGAGCAGTACTTC
TRBJ1-1 | NA | TRBV20-1 | NA | CSARDIERTLWTEAFF | TGCAGTGCTAGGGACATCGAGAGGACCCTGTGGACTGAAGCTTTCTTT
TRBJ2-1 | NA | TRBV20-1 | NA | CSGNYGLSGDEQFF | TGCAGTGGGAATTACGGGTTGTCGGGGGATGAGCAGTTCTTC
TRBJ1-6 | NA | TRBV27 | NA | CASSLIGGDSPLHF | TGTGCCAGCAGTTTAATCGGGGGAGATTCACCCCTCCACTTT
TRBJ2-1 | NA | TRBV20-1 | TRBD2 | CSARDGLAGLNEQFF | TGCAGTGCTAGAGATGGGCTAGCGGGCTTAAATGAGCAGTTCTTC
TRBJ2-5 | NA | TRBV20-1 | NA | CSADRNQETQYF | TGCAGTGCCGACAGGAACCAAGAGACCCAGTACTTC
TRBJ2-1 | few | TRBV20-1 | NA | CSARQGSARDEQFF | TGCAGTGCTAGGCAGGGCTCCGCCCGGGATGAGCAGTTCTTC
TRBJ2-5 | NA | TRBV7-2 | NA | CASTSRRGNLQETQYF | TGTGCCAGCACCTCACGACGGGGGAATCTCCAAGAGACCCAGTACTTC
TRBJ2-5 | few | TRBV2 | NA | CASTPAGETQYF | TGTGCCAGCACCCCTGCAGGGGAGACCCAGTACTTC
TRBJ2-7 | many | TRBV28 | TRBD2 | CASSIAGYYEQYF | TGTGCCAGCAGCATAGCGGGGTACTACGAGCAGTACTTC